The rows below give T cell receptor beta chains drawn from one sample of a study of CD8 T cells in ankylosing spondylitis. MiXCR was run by TCRdb on the 5' RACE reads, yielding one entry per CDR3 protein. The table lists about 140,000 distinct CDR3 sequences, 7% to 10% of them singletons. Input material: synovial fluid, either unsorted or a sorted T cell fraction (not recorded which). The receptors were sampled from a male donor with ankylosing spondylitis. CDR3s include the opening cysteine and the closing phenylalanine or tryptophan. The order of the fields is D gene, V gene, clone size, J gene, CDR3 protein, CDR3 DNA. D genes are given only for firm matches. Part of the rows lack a size; the others show once, few, many or a class for expanded clones.

d_call: NA
v_call: TRBV5-1
clone_size: NA
j_call: TRBJ2-2
cdr3_aa: CASSPGGGIITGELFF
cdr3_nt: TGCGCCAGCAGCCCCGGTGGGGGGATAATCACCGGGGAGCTGTTTTTT

d_call: NA
v_call: TRBV5-1
clone_size: NA
j_call: TRBJ2-7
cdr3_aa: CASSPLPAPYEQYF
cdr3_nt: TGCGCCAGCAGCCCCCTCCCAGCCCCCTACGAGCAGTACTTC

d_call: TRBD1
v_call: TRBV10-3
clone_size: many
j_call: TRBJ1-5
cdr3_aa: CAISEGQGLSQPQHF
cdr3_nt: TGTGCCATCAGTGAAGGACAGGGCTTAAGTCAGCCCCAGCATTTT

d_call: TRBD1
v_call: TRBV28
clone_size: many
j_call: TRBJ1-3
cdr3_aa: CASRAETGEFGNTIYF
cdr3_nt: TGTGCCAGCAGAGCTGAGACAGGGGAGTTTGGAAACACCATATATTTT

d_call: NA
v_call: TRBV28
clone_size: many
j_call: TRBJ1-2
cdr3_aa: CASRNQFGPRGYTF
cdr3_nt: TGTGCCAGCAGGAATCAATTCGGCCCGAGAGGCTACACCTTC

d_call: TRBD1
v_call: TRBV4-1
clone_size: few
j_call: TRBJ1-2
cdr3_aa: CASSELDRVVNYGYTF
cdr3_nt: TGCGCCAGCAGCGAACTCGACAGGGTAGTTAACTATGGCTACACCTTC

d_call: TRBD2
v_call: TRBV20-1
clone_size: NA
j_call: TRBJ2-3
cdr3_aa: CSAIRGGGTDTQYF
cdr3_nt: TGCAGTGCTATTCGGGGGGGGGGCACAGATACGCAGTATTTT

d_call: NA
v_call: TRBV20-1
clone_size: many
j_call: TRBJ2-1
cdr3_aa: CSARERREQFF
cdr3_nt: TGCAGTGCTAGAGAGCGCCGTGAGCAGTTCTTC

d_call: TRBD1
v_call: TRBV7-8
clone_size: NA
j_call: TRBJ2-7
cdr3_aa: CASSTRQGDRLEQYF
cdr3_nt: TGTGCCAGCAGCACCCGACAGGGCGACCGGCTCGAGCAGTACTTC

d_call: NA
v_call: TRBV7-2
clone_size: NA
j_call: TRBJ2-2
cdr3_aa: CASTVGGGGPTGELFF
cdr3_nt: TGTGCCAGCACAGTAGGGGGGGGAGGGCCTACCGGGGAGCTGTTTTTT

d_call: TRBD2
v_call: TRBV20-1
clone_size: many
j_call: TRBJ2-1
cdr3_aa: CSARVRGGSIEQFF
cdr3_nt: TGCAGTGCTAGAGTGCGGGGGGGCTCTATTGAGCAGTTCTTC

d_call: NA
v_call: TRBV5-1
clone_size: many
j_call: TRBJ1-1
cdr3_aa: CASSPQQGGEAFF
cdr3_nt: TGCGCCAGCAGCCCCCAACAGGGAGGAGAAGCTTTCTTT

d_call: NA
v_call: TRBV20-1
clone_size: NA
j_call: TRBJ1-3
cdr3_aa: CSAADYRSGNTIYF
cdr3_nt: TGCAGTGCTGCCGACTACCGCTCTGGAAACACCATATATTTT

d_call: NA
v_call: TRBV5-1
clone_size: NA
j_call: TRBJ2-7
cdr3_aa: CASSSPFTGSLDDEQYF
cdr3_nt: TGCGCCAGCAGCTCACCATTTACCGGGTCTTTAGACGACGAGCAGTACTTC

d_call: TRBD1
v_call: TRBV3-1
clone_size: many
j_call: TRBJ2-2
cdr3_aa: CASSPYRGGELFF
cdr3_nt: TGTGCCAGCAGTCCCTACAGGGGCGGGGAGCTGTTTTTT

d_call: TRBD2
v_call: TRBV4-1
clone_size: many
j_call: TRBJ2-1
cdr3_aa: CASSQIAGTSSNEQFF
cdr3_nt: TGCGCCAGCAGCCAAATAGCCGGGACTAGCAGTAATGAGCAGTTCTTC

d_call: NA
v_call: TRBV15
clone_size: NA
j_call: TRBJ2-5
cdr3_aa: CATSRDRLGGREETQYF
cdr3_nt: TGTGCCACCAGCAGAGATAGGCTGGGGGGGCGCGAAGAGACCCAGTACTTC

d_call: TRBD1
v_call: TRBV28
clone_size: many
j_call: TRBJ2-5
cdr3_aa: CASRSQGAIQTQYF
cdr3_nt: TGTGCCAGCAGGTCACAGGGGGCAATACAGACCCAGTACTTC

d_call: NA
v_call: TRBV28
clone_size: few
j_call: TRBJ1-1
cdr3_aa: CASSFRRTGYTEAFF
cdr3_nt: TGTGCCAGCAGTTTCCGCAGAACAGGGTACACTGAAGCTTTCTTT

d_call: NA
v_call: TRBV7-2
clone_size: NA
j_call: TRBJ2-3
cdr3_aa: CASSPAPGTSTDTQYF
cdr3_nt: TGTGCCAGCAGCCCCGCCCCGGGAACTAGCACAGATACGCAGTATTTT

d_call: TRBD1
v_call: TRBV5-4
clone_size: NA
j_call: TRBJ2-1
cdr3_aa: CASRLPGQGVNEQFF
cdr3_nt: TGTGCCAGCAGGTTACCGGGACAGGGGGTCAATGAGCAGTTCTTC

d_call: TRBD1
v_call: TRBV20-1
clone_size: NA
j_call: TRBJ1-1
cdr3_aa: CSASKQGRNTEAFF
cdr3_nt: TGCAGTGCTAGCAAACAGGGGAGGAACACTGAAGCTTTCTTT

d_call: NA
v_call: TRBV6-4
clone_size: NA
j_call: TRBJ2-1
cdr3_aa: CAISGSVPYNEQFF
cdr3_nt: TGTGCCATATCCGGGAGTGTCCCCTACAATGAGCAGTTCTTC

d_call: NA
v_call: TRBV25-1
clone_size: many
j_call: TRBJ1-4
cdr3_aa: CASNTGGAAEKLFF
cdr3_nt: TGTGCCAGCAATACTGGGGGGGCCGCTGAAAAACTGTTTTTT

d_call: NA
v_call: TRBV10-3
clone_size: many
j_call: TRBJ2-5
cdr3_aa: CAISESEETQYF
cdr3_nt: TGTGCCATCAGTGAGTCCGAAGAGACCCAGTACTTC

d_call: NA
v_call: TRBV6-2/TRBV6-3
clone_size: NA
j_call: TRBJ1-1
cdr3_aa: CASRGYRVTEAFF
cdr3_nt: TGTGCCAGCAGGGGATACAGAGTAACTGAAGCTTTCTTT

d_call: NA
v_call: TRBV11-2
clone_size: many
j_call: TRBJ2-5
cdr3_aa: CASSLAPSGRETQYF
cdr3_nt: TGTGCCAGCAGCTTAGCGCCTTCGGGTCGAGAGACCCAGTACTTC

d_call: TRBD1
v_call: TRBV20-1
clone_size: NA
j_call: TRBJ1-5
cdr3_aa: CSARARQGGRQPQHF
cdr3_nt: TGCAGTGCTAGAGCGCGACAGGGGGGCCGTCAGCCCCAGCATTTT

d_call: TRBD1
v_call: TRBV7-2
clone_size: NA
j_call: TRBJ1-3
cdr3_aa: CASSRQGTGNTIYF
cdr3_nt: TGTGCCAGCAGCCGACAGGGTACTGGAAACACCATATATTTT

d_call: NA
v_call: TRBV11-2
clone_size: many
j_call: TRBJ1-2
cdr3_aa: CASSPLEPDYGYTF
cdr3_nt: TGTGCCAGCAGCCCTCTAGAACCAGACTATGGCTACACCTTC

d_call: TRBD2
v_call: TRBV7-2
clone_size: many
j_call: TRBJ2-1
cdr3_aa: CASSPGLENNEQFF
cdr3_nt: TGTGCCAGCAGCCCCGGACTAGAGAACAATGAGCAGTTCTTC

d_call: TRBD2
v_call: TRBV20-1
clone_size: many
j_call: TRBJ2-1
cdr3_aa: CSARAGLAGLYNEQFF
cdr3_nt: TGCAGTGCTAGAGCGGGACTAGCGGGCCTATACAATGAGCAGTTCTTC

d_call: NA
v_call: TRBV5-1
clone_size: NA
j_call: TRBJ2-5
cdr3_aa: CASSVQGEETQYF
cdr3_nt: TGCGCCAGCAGCGTACAGGGTGAAGAGACCCAGTACTTC